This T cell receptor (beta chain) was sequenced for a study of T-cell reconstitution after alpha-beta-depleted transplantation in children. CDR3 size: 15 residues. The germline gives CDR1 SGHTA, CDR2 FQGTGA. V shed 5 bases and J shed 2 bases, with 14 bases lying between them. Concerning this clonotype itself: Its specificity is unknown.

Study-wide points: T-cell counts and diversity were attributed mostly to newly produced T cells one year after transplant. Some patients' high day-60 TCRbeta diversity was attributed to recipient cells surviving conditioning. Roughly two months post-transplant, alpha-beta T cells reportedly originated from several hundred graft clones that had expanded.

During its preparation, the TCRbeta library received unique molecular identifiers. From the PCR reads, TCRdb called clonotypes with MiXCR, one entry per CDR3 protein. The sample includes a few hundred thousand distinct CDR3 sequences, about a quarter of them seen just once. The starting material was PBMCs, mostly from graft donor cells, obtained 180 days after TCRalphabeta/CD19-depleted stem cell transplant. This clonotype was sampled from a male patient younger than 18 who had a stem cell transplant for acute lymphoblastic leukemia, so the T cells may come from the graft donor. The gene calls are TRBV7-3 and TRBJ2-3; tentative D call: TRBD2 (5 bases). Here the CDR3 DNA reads TGTGCCAGCAGCCCCTTTCTCGGGGTCACAGATACGCAGTATTTT. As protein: CASSPFLGVTDTQYF.